This entry lists 6 T cell receptor beta chains sequenced from one sample in a study of identical twins. TCRdb fed the 5' RACE reads into MiXCR, producing one record per CDR3 protein. The sample has about 260,000 distinct CDR3 sequences, roughly 7% seen once; the top ten hold roughly 3.7%. The same sample was also used in a study of yellow fever vaccine responses in identical twins.

The source material was memory (CD45RO+) T cells sorted from blood. The source of these receptors is a woman under 30 in good health.

The chain employs TRBV15 and TRBJ2-7; no firm D call. Germline loops: CDR1 LNHNV, CDR2 YYDKDF (reference sequence). The CDR3 loop spans 12 amino acids. Trimming pared 1 base from V and 5 bases from J, leaving 6 bases between. The CDR3 loop reads CATSRVTNEQYF. The CDR3 nucleotides are TGTGCCACCAGCAGAGTAACAAACGAGCAGTACTTC.

Many counts were recorded for this clonotype. The rearrangement joins TRBV28 to TRBJ2-3, with TRBD2 matching over 11 bases. This CDR3 region has 15 residues. V gave up 6 bases and J gave up 6 bases; unmatched junction bases: 8. CDR1 and CDR2 (germline): MDHEN, SYDVKM. In nucleotides, the CDR3 is TGTGCCAGCAGATCGCCTAGCGGGGGGCAGGATACGCAGTATTTT. Its protein product is CASRSPSGGQDTQYF.

The chain uses TRBV27 and TRBJ1-5; D gene uncertain. CDR3 length: 14 residues. CDR1 and CDR2 (germline): MNHEY, SMNVEV (reference sequence). The V gene lost 5 bases and the J gene lost 5 bases, with 13 bases spanning the gap. This CDR3 reads CASSPRGPYQPQHF. CDR3 nucleotide sequence: TGTGCCAGCAGTCCAAGAGGTCCGTATCAGCCCCAGCATTTT.

The rearrangement joins TRBV7-2 to TRBJ2-5; 7 nucleotides match TRBD2. V gave up 4 bases and J gave up 1 base; unmatched junction bases: 6. Germline lookup yields CDR1 SGHTA and CDR2 FQGNSA. CDR3 length: 15 amino acids. CDR3 residues: CASSWISGSQETQYF. CDR3 nucleotide sequence: TGTGCCAGCAGCTGGATTAGCGGGTCCCAAGAGACCCAGTACTTC.

J is TRBJ1-2 and V is TRBV3-1; 8 bases fit TRBD1. The length of the CDR3 is 13 residues. Germline V gene lookup returns CDR1 LGHDT and CDR2 YNNKEL (reference sequence). V trimming: 1 base; J trimming: 8 bases; junction bases outside the gene matches: 3. The CDR3 DNA reads TGTGCCAGCAGCCAAGGACAGGGGTCCGGCTACACCTTC. Translation gives CASSQGQGSGYTF.

The CDR3 sequence is CASSPEMGTTYEQYV. The CDR3 DNA follows: TGTGCCAGCAGCCCCGAGATGGGTACTACCTACGAGCAGTACGTC. The chain links TRBV6-1 to TRBJ2-7; D unclear. The V and J ends lost 6 bases and 2 bases respectively, with 17 bases between them. This CDR3 comprises 15 residues. Germline V CDR1 and CDR2: MNHNS, SASEGT.